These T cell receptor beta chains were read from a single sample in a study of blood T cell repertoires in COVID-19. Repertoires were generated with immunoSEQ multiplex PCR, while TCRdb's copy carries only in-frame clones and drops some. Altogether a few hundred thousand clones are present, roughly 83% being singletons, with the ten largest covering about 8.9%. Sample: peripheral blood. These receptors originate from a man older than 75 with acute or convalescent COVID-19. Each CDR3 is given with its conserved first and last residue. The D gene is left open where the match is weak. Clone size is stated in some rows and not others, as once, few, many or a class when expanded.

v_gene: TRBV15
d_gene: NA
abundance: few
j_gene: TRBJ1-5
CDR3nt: TGTGCCACCAGCAGAGAGAGTGAGCAGCCCCAGCATTTT
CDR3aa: CATSRESEQPQHF

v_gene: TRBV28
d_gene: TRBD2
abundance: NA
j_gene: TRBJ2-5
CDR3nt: TGTGCCAGCAGTTCTCTCGAATTTGGTGGGGGGGAGACCTTCATCCCTTGGGAAGAGACCCAGTACTTC
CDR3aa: CASSSLEFGGGETFIPWEETQYF

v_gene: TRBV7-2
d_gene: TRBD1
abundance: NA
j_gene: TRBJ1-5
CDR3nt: TGTGCCAGCAGCTTATACAGGGGTCACAATCAGCCCCAGCATTTT
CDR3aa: CASSLYRGHNQPQHF

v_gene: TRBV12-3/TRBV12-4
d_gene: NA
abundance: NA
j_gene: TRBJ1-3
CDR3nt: TGTGCCAGCAGCCATGGAAACACCATATATTTT
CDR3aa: CASSHGNTIYF

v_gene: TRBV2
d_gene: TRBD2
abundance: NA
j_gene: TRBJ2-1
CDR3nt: TGTGCCAGTAGACTAGCGGGCCTACGTCGGGATGAGCAGTTCTTC
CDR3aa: CASRLAGLRRDEQFF

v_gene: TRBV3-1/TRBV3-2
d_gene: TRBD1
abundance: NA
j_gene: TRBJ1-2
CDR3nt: TGTGCCAGCGGGACAGTTGCTAACTATGGCTACACCTTC
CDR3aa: CASGTVANYGYTF

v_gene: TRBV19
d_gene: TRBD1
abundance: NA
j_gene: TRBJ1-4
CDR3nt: TGTGCCAGTAGGTGGACAGGGGGCCGTAAAGAAAAACTGTTTTTT
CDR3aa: CASRWTGGRKEKLFF

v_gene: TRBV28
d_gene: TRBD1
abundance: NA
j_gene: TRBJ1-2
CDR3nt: TGTGCCAGCACTAGGGACAGGGACGGCTATGGCTACACCTTC
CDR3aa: CASTRDRDGYGYTF

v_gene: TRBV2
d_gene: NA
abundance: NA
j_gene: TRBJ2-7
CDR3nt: TGTGCCAGCCTCCCACAGGGAAACTCCTACGAGCAGTACTTC
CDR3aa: CASLPQGNSYEQYF

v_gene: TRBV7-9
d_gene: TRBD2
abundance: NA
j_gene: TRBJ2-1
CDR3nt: TGTGCCAGCCAGCTTCGGGGACTAGGGAACAATGAGCAGTTCTTC
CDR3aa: CASQLRGLGNNEQFF

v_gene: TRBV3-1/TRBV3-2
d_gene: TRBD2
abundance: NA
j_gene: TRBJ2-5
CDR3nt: TGTGCCAGCAGCACTGCTAGCGGACCTCGGGAGACCCAGTACTTC
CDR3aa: CASSTASGPRETQYF

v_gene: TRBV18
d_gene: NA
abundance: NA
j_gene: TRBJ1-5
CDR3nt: TGTGCCAGCTCACCTGGACTTTCGCAGCCCCAGCATTTT
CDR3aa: CASSPGLSQPQHF

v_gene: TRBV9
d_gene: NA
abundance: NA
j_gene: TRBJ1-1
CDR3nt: TGTGCCAGCAGCGTGTCTTTAACGGGGGTCGTGGACACTGAAGCTTTCTTT
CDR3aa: CASSVSLTGVVDTEAFF

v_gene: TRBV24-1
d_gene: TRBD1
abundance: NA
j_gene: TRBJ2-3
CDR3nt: TGTGCCACCAGTGCCCCCAGGGGGCAGGCAGATACGCAGTATTTT
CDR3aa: CATSAPRGQADTQYF

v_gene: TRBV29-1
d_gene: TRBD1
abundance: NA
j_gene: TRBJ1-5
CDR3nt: TGCAGCGTTTGGACAGGGAGTCAGCCCCAGCATTTT
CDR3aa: CSVWTGSQPQHF